This T cell receptor beta chain came from a study of metastatic and nonmetastatic thyroid tumors. Study-level information: For malignant and benign thyroid patients, tumor or nodule tissue and blood were the sources whose repertoires were compared.

This clone has at least ten counts. The target antigen is unknown. Other DNA sequences within the sample encode an identical CDR3. Every patient underwent thyroid surgery untreated. Authors' analysis steps: Construction of a distant-metastasis classifier for papillary thyroid cancer relied on CDR3 differences across clinicopathological groups. With MiXCR, TCRdb called clones anew from the PCR reads. The V and J calls come from TCRdb's annotation, not from the publication. Among under 55,000 clones, more than 15% were seen once, and the ten largest hold under 3%. Findings and caveats of the study: It was reportedly found that TCR beta diversity was significantly higher in malignant thyroid tumors than in benign nodules, a difference seen in both blood and tumor samples.

The CDR3 consists of 13 residues. Per the germline V gene, CDR1 is SGHNT and CDR2 is YENEEA. V lost 4 bases, J lost 15 bases, and 10 bases stayed unmatched. The TCR was taken from a female donor with papillary thyroid cancer or a benign thyroid nodule (not recorded which). Some clones in this sample may be carry-over from other donors' samples. The sample taken for sequencing was blood. The chain joins TRBV11-3 to TRBJ2-1; 9 bases line up with TRBD1. The CDR3 loop is CASSYTTGQGLFF. Here the CDR3 DNA reads TGTGCCAGCAGCTACACCACGGGACAGGGTTTGTTCTTC.